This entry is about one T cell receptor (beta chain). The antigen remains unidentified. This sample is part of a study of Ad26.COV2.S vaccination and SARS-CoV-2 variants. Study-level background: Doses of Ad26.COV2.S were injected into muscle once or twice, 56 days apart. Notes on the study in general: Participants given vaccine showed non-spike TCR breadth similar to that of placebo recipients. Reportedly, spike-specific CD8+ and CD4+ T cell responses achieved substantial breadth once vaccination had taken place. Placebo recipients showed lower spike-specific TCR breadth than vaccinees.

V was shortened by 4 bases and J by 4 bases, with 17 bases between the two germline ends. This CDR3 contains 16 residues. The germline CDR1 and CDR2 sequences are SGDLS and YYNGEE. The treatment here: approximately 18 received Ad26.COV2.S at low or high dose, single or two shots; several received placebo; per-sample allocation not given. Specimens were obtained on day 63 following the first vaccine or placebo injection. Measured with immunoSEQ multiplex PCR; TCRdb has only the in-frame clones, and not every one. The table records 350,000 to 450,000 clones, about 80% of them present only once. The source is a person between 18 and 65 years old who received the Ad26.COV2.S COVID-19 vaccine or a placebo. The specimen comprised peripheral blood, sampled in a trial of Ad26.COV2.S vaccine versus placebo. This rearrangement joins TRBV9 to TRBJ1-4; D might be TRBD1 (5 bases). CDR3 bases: TGTGCCAGCAGCCCGAGTTTAGGGACCGGTAATGAAAAACTGTTTTTT. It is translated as CASSPSLGTGNEKLFF.